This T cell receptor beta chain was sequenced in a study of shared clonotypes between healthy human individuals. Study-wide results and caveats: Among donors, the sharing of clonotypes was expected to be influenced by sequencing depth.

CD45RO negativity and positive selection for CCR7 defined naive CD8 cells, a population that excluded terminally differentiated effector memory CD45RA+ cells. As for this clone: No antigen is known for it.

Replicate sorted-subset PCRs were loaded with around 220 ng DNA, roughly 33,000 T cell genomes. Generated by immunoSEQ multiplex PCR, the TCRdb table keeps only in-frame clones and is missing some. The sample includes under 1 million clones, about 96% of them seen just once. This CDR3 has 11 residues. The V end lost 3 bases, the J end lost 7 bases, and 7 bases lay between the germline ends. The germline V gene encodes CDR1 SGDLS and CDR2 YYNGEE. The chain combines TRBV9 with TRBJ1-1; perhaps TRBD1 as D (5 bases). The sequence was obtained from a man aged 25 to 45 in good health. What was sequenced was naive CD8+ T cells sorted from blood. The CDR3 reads CASSDQGEAFF. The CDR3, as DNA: TGTGCCAGCAGCGACCAGGGTGAAGCTTTCTTT.